Following are 29 T cell receptor beta chains from one sample sequenced in a study of Ad26.COV2.S vaccination and SARS-CoV-2 variants. Regarding treatment: roughly 19 received Ad26.COV2.S at low or high dose, single or two shots; several received placebo; per-sample allocation not given. Sample collection was performed on day 63 after the first vaccine or placebo injection. Data came from immunoSEQ multiplex PCR; TCRdb stores just in-frame clones and leaves some out. Among some 450,000 clones, less than 95% were seen once, and the ten largest hold roughly 4%. The sequencing used peripheral blood, collected in a trial of Ad26.COV2.S vaccine versus placebo. These receptor sequences come from a person aged 18-65 years who received the Ad26.COV2.S COVID-19 vaccine or a placebo.

V and J are TRBV19 and TRBJ2-1; D gene unclear. Trimming left V 6 bases short and J 0 bases short, with 9 bases between. Looked up from germline, CDR1 is LNHDA and CDR2 is SQIVND (reference sequence). CDR3 length equals 14 residues. The CDR3 loop is CASSGRLSYNEQFF. CDR3 nucleotide sequence: TGTGCCAGTAGCGGACGTCTCTCCTACAATGAGCAGTTCTTC. Full variable domain (remainder filled in from reference TRBV19 and TRBJ2-1): DGGITQSPKYLFRKEGQNVTLSCEQNLNHDAMYWYRQDPGQGLRLIYYSQIVNDFQKGDIAEGYSVSREKKESFPLTVTSAQKNPTAFYLCASSGRLSYNEQFFGPGTRLTVL.

The rearrangement uses TRBV7-9 and TRBJ1-5; 9 bases agree with TRBD1. J gave up 9 bases and V 6 bases, and 6 bases lay outside the gene matches. Germline V lookup: CDR1 SEHNR, CDR2 FQNEAQ (reference sequence). The CDR3 spans 13 residues. CDR3 amino acids: CASRGQGPGPQHF. CDR3 nucleotide sequence: TGTGCCAGCAGGGGACAGGGCCCCGGGCCCCAGCATTTT.

The genes are TRBV3-1 (or the pseudogene TRBV3-2) and TRBJ2-1, with 12 bases fitting TRBD2. In germline, CDR1 is LGHDT, CDR2 YNNKEL (reference sequence). CDR3 length equals 17 residues. The junction had 5 bases not matched to a gene; V was cut back by 0 bases and J by 5 bases. The CDR3 protein is CASSQDSRLAGDNEQFF. Here the CDR3 DNA reads TGTGCCAGCAGCCAAGATAGTAGACTAGCGGGAGACAATGAGCAGTTCTTC.

In this sample, this clone turned up a few times. This sequence joins TRBV5-4 and TRBJ2-3; maybe TRBD2 (6 bases). There are 17 residues in the CDR3. Trimming took off 3 bases at V and 0 bases at J, with 17 bases between the two ends. Germline CDR1 is SGHNT and CDR2 is YYREEE (reference sequence). The CDR3 spells CASSSGTPGDSTDTQYF. CDR3 sequence (DNA): TGTGCCAGCAGCTCGGGAACCCCGGGGGATAGCACAGATACGCAGTATTTT.

V is TRBV20-1 and J is TRBJ2-5; unclear D gene. The CDR3 runs to 11 residues. Germline CDR1 reads DFQATT; CDR2 reads SNEGSKA (reference sequence). Trimming removed 5 bases from V and 2 bases from J, with 6 bases in between. CDR3 coding DNA: TGCAGTGCTTCTAAACAAGAGACCCAGTACTTC. As protein: CSASKQETQYF.

This chain joins TRBV7-6 and TRBJ2-3; TRBD2 agrees at 7 bases. Unmatched junction bases numbered 8, after V lost 4 bases and J lost 1 base. The CDR3 runs to 16 residues. The V gene's germline CDR1 is SGHVS and CDR2 FNYEAQ. The CDR3 loop reads CASSSPVGGGTDTQYF. CDR3 DNA sequence: TGTGCCAGCAGCTCACCGGTTGGGGGGGGCACAGATACGCAGTATTTT.

The sample holds one count of this clone. J is TRBJ1-6 and V is TRBV27; 10 nucleotides match TRBD1. Germline assignment: CDR1 MNHEY and CDR2 SMNVEV (reference sequence). Trimming took 2 bases from V and 10 from J; bases not matched to a gene: 5. The CDR3 consists of 15 residues. CDR3 residues: CASSLRDRGKSPLHF. For the CDR3, the DNA is TGTGCCAGCAGTTTACGGGACAGGGGTAAATCACCCCTCCACTTT.

This chain connects TRBV24-1 to TRBJ2-3; D is possibly TRBD1 (6 bases). This CDR3 has 14 residues. Germline loops: CDR1 KGHDR, CDR2 SFDVKD. Trimming took off 5 bases at V and 2 bases at J, with 10 bases between the two ends. CDR3 bases: TGTGCCACCAGTGGTACAGGGCCCACAGATACGCAGTATTTT. Its protein product is CATSGTGPTDTQYF.

The rearrangement joins TRBV7-2 to TRBJ1-4; D possibly corresponds to TRBD1 (6 bases). The ends were cut back, 8 bases at V and 4 bases at J, with 20 bases in the middle. The CDR3 has 16 amino acids. Looked up from germline, CDR1 is SGHTA and CDR2 is FQGNSA. CDR3 nucleotides: TGTGCCAGCTCTAGGGGGGGCGCCCCCAATAATGAAAAACTGTTTTTT. Its translation: CASSRGGAPNNEKLFF.

The rearrangement links TRBV7-9 to TRBJ1-5, with 7 bases aligning to TRBD1. This CDR3 region has 18 residues. Losses at the gene ends were 5 bases for V and 1 base for J; bases not matched to a gene: 14. Looked up from germline, CDR1 is SEHNR and CDR2 is FQNEAQ (reference sequence). In DNA form, the CDR3 reads TGTGCCAGCAGCAATCATTCCGGGACAGTACTGAGCAATCAGCCCCAGCATTTT. This sequence encodes CASSNHSGTVLSNQPQHF.

V gene TRBV28 combines with J gene TRBJ1-2; D gene ambiguous. Trimming cost V 2 bases and J 4 bases, with 5 bases left between them. Germline CDR1 MDHEN, CDR2 SYDVKM. CDR3 size: 12 residues. The CDR3 here is CASSLDIYGYTF. CDR3 sequence (DNA): TGTGCCAGCAGTTTAGACATCTATGGCTACACCTTC.

The rearrangement links TRBV24-1 to TRBJ1-5, with D possibly being TRBD1 (5 bases). CDR1 and CDR2 (germline): KGHDR, SFDVKD. V was pared by 3 bases and J by 5 bases, with 16 bases between. This CDR3 contains 16 residues. The CDR3, as DNA: TGTGCCACCAGTGATCTGAGGCAGGGTCTAGATCAGCCCCAGCATTTT. Residues: CATSDLRQGLDQPQHF.

This chain connects TRBV9 to TRBJ2-3; tentative D call: TRBD1 (7 bases). The V end was cut by 4 bases, the J end by 3 bases, with 21 bases between. Germline-derived CDR1 and CDR2 are SGDLS and YYNGEE. This CDR3 region has 17 residues. Here the CDR3 reads CASSPTGGGGGTDTQYF. The CDR3 DNA sequence: TGTGCCAGCAGCCCAACCGGAGGGGGCGGTGGGACAGATACGCAGTATTTT.

The V call is TRBV21-1, the J call TRBJ2-2; the tabulated D call, TRBD1, remains unverified against the DNA. TRBV21-1 represents a pseudogene. The CDR3 loop spans 17 amino acids. CDR3 sequence reads: CASSDRDRGRSTGELFF. The CDR3 DNA reads TGTGCCAGCAGCGACCGGGACAGGGGCCGGAGCACCGGGGAGCTGTTTTTT.

This chain joins TRBV6-5 and TRBJ1-5, with no clear D. In germline, CDR1 is MNHEY, CDR2 SVGAGI. This CDR3 spans 12 amino acids. Trimming took 7 bases from V and 4 from J, leaving 8 bases between them. The chain's CDR3 is CASKGGNQPQHF. CDR3 DNA: TGTGCCAGCAAGGGAGGGAATCAGCCCCAGCATTTT.

The rearrangement joins TRBV7-3 to TRBJ1-1; TRBD1 matches 7 bases. The CDR3 has 14 amino acids. The germline V gene encodes CDR1 SGHTA and CDR2 FQGTGA. V was clipped by 5 bases and J by 5 bases; unmatched bases: 8. This CDR3 reads CASSPQGEGTEAFF. The CDR3, as DNA: TGTGCCAGCAGCCCTCAGGGGGAAGGAACTGAAGCTTTCTTT.

The V call is TRBV12-3 or TRBV12-4, the J call TRBJ2-5; D is unresolved. The CDR3 has 13 amino acids. V lost 6 bases to trimming and J lost 8 bases, with 16 bases between them. The CDR3 nucleotides read TGTGCCAGCAGCCCGGGCCCGGTTGACACCCAGTACTTC. Its protein is CASSPGPVDTQYF.

This rearrangement joins TRBV19 to TRBJ2-2; 10 positions match TRBD1. This CDR3 spans 17 amino acids. The germline V gene has CDR1 LNHDA and CDR2 SQIVND (reference sequence). V trimming: 2 bases; J trimming: 8 bases; junction bases outside the gene matches: 11. The CDR3 coding sequence is TGTGCCAGTAGTATATTAAACCGGGACAGGGGCCTGGGGGAGCTGTTTTTT. Residues: CASSILNRDRGLGELFF.

This rearrangement joins TRBV29-1 to TRBJ2-1, with unresolved D. The CDR3 length is 14 residues. V lost 1 base and J lost 0, with 7 bases in between. Germline V CDR1 and CDR2: SQVTM, ANQGSEA. The CDR3 spells CSVEAPNSYNEQFF. The CDR3, as DNA: TGCAGCGTTGAAGCCCCAAACTCCTACAATGAGCAGTTCTTC.

This chain uses TRBV28 with TRBJ2-4; D gene uncertain. Germline V gene sequence: CDR1 MDHEN, CDR2 SYDVKM. The V end lost 3 bases, the J end lost 1 base, and 1 base lay between the germline ends. The CDR3 consists of 12 residues. CDR3 sequence reads: CASSLAKNIQYF. In DNA form, the CDR3 reads TGTGCCAGCAGTTTGGCCAAAAACATTCAGTACTTC.

This sequence joins TRBV18 and TRBJ2-3, with D tentatively TRBD2 (6 bases). Trimming shortened V by 3 bases and J by 4 bases, and 14 bases separated the two germline ends. Looked up from germline, CDR1 is KGHSH and CDR2 is LQKENI. This CDR3 is built from 15 residues. The CDR3 loop is CASSPWDSSPDTQYF. The CDR3 DNA reads as TGTGCCAGCTCACCCTGGGACTCCTCTCCAGATACGCAGTATTTT.

The chain employs TRBV7-2 and TRBJ2-3; D is undetermined. V lost 1 base, J lost 4 bases, and 9 bases lay in between. In germline, CDR1 is SGHTA, CDR2 FQGNSA. The CDR3 contains 14 residues. In DNA, the CDR3 is TGTGCCAGCAGCTTAGGGTTGGCTCCAGATACGCAGTATTTT. Translating it yields CASSLGLAPDTQYF.

CDR3: CASSLDRFRYEQYF. CDR3 DNA: TGTGCCAGCAGCCTAGACAGGTTTCGCTACGAGCAGTACTTC. The V gene is TRBV6-2 or TRBV6-3, the J gene TRBJ2-7, with a weak D call TRBD1 (6 bases). V was pared by 6 bases and J by 3 bases, with 15 bases between. Germline-derived CDR1 and CDR2 are MNHEY and SVGEGT. The CDR3 runs to 14 residues.

This chain links TRBV4-1 with TRBJ2-7, with 14 bases identical to TRBD2. CDR1 MGHRA and CDR2 YSYEKL come from the germline V gene. The J segment lost 5 bases and the V segment lost 4 bases, leaving 7 bases of the junction unmatched. The CDR3 is made up of 16 amino acids. The CDR3 DNA sequence: TGCGCCAGCAGCCTCCTCGGGACTAGCGGGAGCCACGAGCAGTACTTC. This gives the protein CASSLLGTSGSHEQYF.

The V call is TRBV9, the J call TRBJ2-3; D unresolved. The CDR3 is 16 residues long. Trimming cost V 0 bases and J 2 bases, with 13 bases left between them. Germline lookup yields CDR1 SGDLS and CDR2 YYNGEE. CDR3 loop: CASSVGGGTATDTQYF. In DNA form, the CDR3 reads TGTGCCAGCAGCGTAGGAGGCGGAACGGCCACAGATACGCAGTATTTT.

This rearrangement joins TRBV13 to TRBJ2-2; D is uncertain. Germline V gene lookup returns CDR1 PRHDT and CDR2 FYEKMQ (reference sequence). The CDR3 has 13 amino acids. V lost 0 bases to trimming and J lost 6 bases, with 5 bases between them. The CDR3 sequence is CASSLGTPGELFF. The CDR3 DNA reads as TGTGCCAGCAGCTTAGGGACTCCCGGGGAGCTGTTTTTT.

This chain joins TRBV11-2 and TRBJ2-7; no reliable D call. Germline V gives CDR1 SGHAT, CDR2 FQNNGV. V was shortened by 1 base and J by 2 bases, with 6 bases between the two germline ends. The CDR3 extends over 13 amino acids. The CDR3: CASSLGVTYEQYF. CDR3 in DNA: TGTGCCAGCAGCTTAGGGGTGACCTACGAGCAGTACTTC.

This sequence joins TRBV2 and TRBJ2-7; D unclear. V lost 4 bases, J lost 4 bases, and 5 bases lay in between. The CDR3 runs to 11 residues. Germline CDR1 is SNHLY and CDR2 is FYNNEI. CDR3 amino acids: CASSAYYEQYF. DNA of the CDR3: TGTGCCAGCAGTGCCTATTACGAGCAGTACTTC.

The chain combines TRBV27 with TRBJ1-1, with TRBD1 matching 9 bases. CDR1 and CDR2 (germline): MNHEY, SMNVEV (reference sequence). The V gene end was trimmed by 5 bases and the J gene end by 6 bases; junction bases not matched to a gene: 13. The CDR3 sequence is 16 residues long. CDR3 DNA sequence: TGTGCCAGCAGTATCACCCTACCTACAGGGGGCGCTGAAGCTTTCTTT. Amino acid sequence: CASSITLPTGGAEAFF.